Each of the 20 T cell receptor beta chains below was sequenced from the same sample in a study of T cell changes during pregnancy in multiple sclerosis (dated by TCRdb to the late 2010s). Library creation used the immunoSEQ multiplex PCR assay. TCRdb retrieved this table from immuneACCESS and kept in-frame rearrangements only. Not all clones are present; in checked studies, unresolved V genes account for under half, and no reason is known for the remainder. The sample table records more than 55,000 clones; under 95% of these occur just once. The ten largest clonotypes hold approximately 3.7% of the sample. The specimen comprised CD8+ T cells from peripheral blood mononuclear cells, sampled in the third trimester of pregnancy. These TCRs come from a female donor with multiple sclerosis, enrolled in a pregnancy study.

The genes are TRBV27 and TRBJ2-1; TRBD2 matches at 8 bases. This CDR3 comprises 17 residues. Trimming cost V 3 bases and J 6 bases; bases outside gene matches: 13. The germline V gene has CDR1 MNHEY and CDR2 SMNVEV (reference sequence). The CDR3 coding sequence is TGTGCCAGCAGTTTTCACCCAGCGGGAGAAGAAGGCAATGAGCAGTTCTTC. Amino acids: CASSFHPAGEEGNEQFF.

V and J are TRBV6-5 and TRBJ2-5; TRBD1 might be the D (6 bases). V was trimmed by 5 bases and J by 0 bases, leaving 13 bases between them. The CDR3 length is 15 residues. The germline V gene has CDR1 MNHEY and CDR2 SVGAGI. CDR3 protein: CASSNGQTYQETQYF. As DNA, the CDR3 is TGTGCCAGCAGTAACGGACAGACGTACCAAGAGACCCAGTACTTC.

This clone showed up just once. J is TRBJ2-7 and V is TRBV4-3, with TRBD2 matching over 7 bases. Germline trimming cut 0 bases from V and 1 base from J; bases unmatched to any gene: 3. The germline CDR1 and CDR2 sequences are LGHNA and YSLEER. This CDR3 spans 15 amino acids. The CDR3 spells CASSQEWRESYEQYF. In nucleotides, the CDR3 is TGCGCCAGCAGCCAAGAATGGCGGGAGTCCTACGAGCAGTACTTC.

CDR3 coding DNA: TGTGCCAGCAGCCCCGGACAGGGGGCAGGTTCCTACAATGAGCAGTTCTTC. Translation: CASSPGQGAGSYNEQFF. The chain has TRBV7-9 and TRBJ2-1, with 11 bases that match TRBD1. J gave up 1 base and V 5 bases, and 7 bases lay outside the gene matches. The CDR3 consists of 17 residues. From germline, CDR1 is SEHNR and CDR2 FQNEAQ (reference sequence). The complete variable domain, with remaining parts taken from reference TRBV7-9 and TRBJ2-1, reads DTGVSQNPRHKITKRGQNVTFRCDPISEHNRLYWYRQTLGQGPEFLTYFQNEAQLEKSRLLSDRFSAERPKGSFSTLEIQRTEQGDSAMYLCASSPGQGAGSYNEQFFGPGTRLTVL.

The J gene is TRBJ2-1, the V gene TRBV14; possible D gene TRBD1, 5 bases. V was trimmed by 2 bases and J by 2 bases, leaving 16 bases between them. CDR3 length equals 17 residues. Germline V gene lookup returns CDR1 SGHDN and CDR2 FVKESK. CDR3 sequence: CASSQFPDSLPYNEQFF. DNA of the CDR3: TGTGCCAGCAGCCAATTTCCCGACAGTCTCCCCTACAATGAGCAGTTCTTC.

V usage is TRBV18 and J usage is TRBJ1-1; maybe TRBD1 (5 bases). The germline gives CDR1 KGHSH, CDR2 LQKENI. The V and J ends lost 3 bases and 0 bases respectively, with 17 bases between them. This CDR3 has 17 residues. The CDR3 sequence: CASSPLLWEGMNTEAFF. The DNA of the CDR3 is TGTGCCAGCTCACCCCTTTTGTGGGAGGGGATGAACACTGAAGCTTTCTTT.

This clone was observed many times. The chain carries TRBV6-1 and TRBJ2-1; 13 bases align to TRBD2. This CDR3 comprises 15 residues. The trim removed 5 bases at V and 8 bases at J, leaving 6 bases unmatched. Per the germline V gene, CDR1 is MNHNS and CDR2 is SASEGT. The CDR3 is CASSRTSGSADEQFF. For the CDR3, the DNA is TGTGCCAGCAGTCGGACTAGCGGGAGCGCGGATGAGCAGTTCTTC.

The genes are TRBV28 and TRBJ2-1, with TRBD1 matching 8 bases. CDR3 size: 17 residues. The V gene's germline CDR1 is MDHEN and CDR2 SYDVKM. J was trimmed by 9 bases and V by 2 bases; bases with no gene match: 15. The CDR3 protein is CASSLIGETGATVEQFF. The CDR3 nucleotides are TGTGCCAGCAGTTTAATAGGGGAGACAGGGGCTACGGTTGAGCAGTTCTTC.

In DNA form, the CDR3 reads TGTGCCAGTACCCTCATCCCCGGACAGACCGGAAACACCATATATTTT. It yields the protein CASTLIPGQTGNTIYF. V is TRBV19 and J is TRBJ1-3, with D possibly being TRBD1 (6 bases). V was shortened by 7 bases and J by 4 bases, with 20 bases between the two germline ends. Per the germline V gene, CDR1 is LNHDA and CDR2 is SQIVND (reference sequence). The CDR3 has 16 residues.

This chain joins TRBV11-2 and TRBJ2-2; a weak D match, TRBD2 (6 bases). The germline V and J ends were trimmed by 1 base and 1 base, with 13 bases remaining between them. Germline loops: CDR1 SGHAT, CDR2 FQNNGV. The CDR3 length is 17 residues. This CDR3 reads CASSLVRRGKNTGELFF. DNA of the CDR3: TGTGCCAGCAGCTTAGTTCGTCGCGGGAAGAACACCGGGGAGCTGTTTTTT.

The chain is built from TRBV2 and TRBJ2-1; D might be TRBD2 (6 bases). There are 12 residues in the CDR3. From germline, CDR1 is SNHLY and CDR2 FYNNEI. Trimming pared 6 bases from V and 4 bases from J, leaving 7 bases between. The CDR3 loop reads CASRGGYNEQFF. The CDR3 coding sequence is TGTGCCAGCAGGGGAGGTTACAATGAGCAGTTCTTC.

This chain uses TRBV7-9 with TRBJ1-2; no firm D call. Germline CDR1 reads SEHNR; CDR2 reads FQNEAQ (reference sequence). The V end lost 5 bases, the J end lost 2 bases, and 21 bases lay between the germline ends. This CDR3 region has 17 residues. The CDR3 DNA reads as TGTGCCAGCAGCCTGCCCCCCTTAATTGGGCCCAACTATGGCTACACCTTC. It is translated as CASSLPPLIGPNYGYTF.

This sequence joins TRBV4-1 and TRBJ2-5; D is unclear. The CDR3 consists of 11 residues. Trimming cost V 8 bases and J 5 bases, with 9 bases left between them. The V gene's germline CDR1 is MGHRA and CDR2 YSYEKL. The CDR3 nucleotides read TGCGCCAGCTCCCCCGGGGAGACCCAGTACTTC. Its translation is CASSPGETQYF.

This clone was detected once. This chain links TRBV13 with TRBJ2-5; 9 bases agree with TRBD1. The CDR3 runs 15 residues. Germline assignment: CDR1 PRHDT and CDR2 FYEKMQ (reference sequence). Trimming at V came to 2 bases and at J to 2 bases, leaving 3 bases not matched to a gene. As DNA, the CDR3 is TGTGCCAGCAGCTTATGGGGACAGGGACAAGAGACCCAGTACTTC. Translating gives CASSLWGQGQETQYF.

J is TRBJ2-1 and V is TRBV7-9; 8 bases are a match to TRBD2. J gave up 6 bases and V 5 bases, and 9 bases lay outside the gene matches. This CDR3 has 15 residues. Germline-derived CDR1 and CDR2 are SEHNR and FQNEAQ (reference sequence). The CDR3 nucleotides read TGTGCCAGCAGCCCCAAGGGACTAGGGTTCAATGAGCAGTTCTTC. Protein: CASSPKGLGFNEQFF. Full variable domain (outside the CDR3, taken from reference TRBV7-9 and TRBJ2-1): DTGVSQNPRHKITKRGQNVTFRCDPISEHNRLYWYRQTLGQGPEFLTYFQNEAQLEKSRLLSDRFSAERPKGSFSTLEIQRTEQGDSAMYLCASSPKGLGFNEQFFGPGTRLTVL.

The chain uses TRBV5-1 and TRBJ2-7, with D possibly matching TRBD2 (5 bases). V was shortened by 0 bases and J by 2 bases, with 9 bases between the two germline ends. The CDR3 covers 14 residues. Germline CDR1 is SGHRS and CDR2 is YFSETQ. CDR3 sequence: CASSLAETTYEQYF. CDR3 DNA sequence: TGCGCCAGCAGCTTGGCGGAGACTACCTACGAGCAGTACTTC.

In DNA form, the CDR3 reads TGTGCCAGCAGTGAAGGGCAGGGGGCGACAGAATATGGAAACACCATATATTTT. This codes for CASSEGQGATEYGNTIYF. The J gene is TRBJ1-3, the V gene TRBV6-1; TRBD1 agrees at 8 bases. This CDR3 region has 18 residues. The V and J ends lost 1 base and 3 bases, in that order; junction bases with no gene match: 11. The germline CDR1 and CDR2 sequences are MNHNS and SASEGT.

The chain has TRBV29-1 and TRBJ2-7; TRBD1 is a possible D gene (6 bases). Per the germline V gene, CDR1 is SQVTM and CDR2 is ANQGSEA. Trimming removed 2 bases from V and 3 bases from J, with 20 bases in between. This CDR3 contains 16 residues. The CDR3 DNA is TGCAGCGTTGAAAATATCGAGGTCGGCAGGGGCTACGAGCAGTACTTC. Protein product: CSVENIEVGRGYEQYF.

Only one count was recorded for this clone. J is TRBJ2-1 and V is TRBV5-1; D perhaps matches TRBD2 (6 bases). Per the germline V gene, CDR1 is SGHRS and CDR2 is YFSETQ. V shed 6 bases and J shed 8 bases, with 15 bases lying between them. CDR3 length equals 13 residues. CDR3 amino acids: CASTFGGAYEQFF. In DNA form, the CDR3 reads TGCGCCAGCACATTCGGAGGGGCTTATGAGCAGTTCTTC.

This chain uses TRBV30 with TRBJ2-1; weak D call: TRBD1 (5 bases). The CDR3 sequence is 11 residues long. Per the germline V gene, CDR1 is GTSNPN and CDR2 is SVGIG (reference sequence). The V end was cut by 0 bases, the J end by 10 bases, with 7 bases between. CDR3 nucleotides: TGTGCCTGGAGTGTAGGGGAAGAGCAGTTCTTC. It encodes CAWSVGEEQFF.